The clone carrying this TCR beta chain was counted at least ten times. As yet, its antigen is unknown. Patients were aged 18 to 65, had disease duration under 2 months, and had newly diagnosed hyperthyroidism. Patients with uncontrolled infections, other autoimmune diseases, pregnancy or lactation were excluded. This specimen comes from a study of T cells in Graves' hyperthyroidism and ophthalmopathy. Study-level points and caveats: Among thyroid clonotypes expanded above 0.001, most also appeared in blood. Ophthalmopathy, as predicted by the model, came a median 6.5 months after the prediction.

The germline V gene has CDR1 SGHVS and CDR2 FQNEAQ. There are 13 residues in the CDR3. V lost 8 bases and J lost 9, with 14 bases in between. The investigators amplified TCR beta CDR3 regions from RNA transcripts. First-round RT-PCR of the TCR CDR3 relied on the HTBI primer set. Each CDR3 protein gets one entry after TCRdb re-called the multiplex PCR reads with MiXCR. The sample records about 46,000 distinct CDR3 sequences, about 52% being singletons. Sequencing input: peripheral blood or thyroid tissue (not recorded which). This sequence joins TRBV7-8 and TRBJ1-6, with D perhaps TRBD1 (5 bases). The sequence was obtained from a woman in her fifties or sixties with Graves' hyperthyroidism. DNA for the CDR3: TGTGCCAGCGGGGGGGAGTCAATTTCACCCCTCCACTTT. Translating it yields CASGGESISPLHF.